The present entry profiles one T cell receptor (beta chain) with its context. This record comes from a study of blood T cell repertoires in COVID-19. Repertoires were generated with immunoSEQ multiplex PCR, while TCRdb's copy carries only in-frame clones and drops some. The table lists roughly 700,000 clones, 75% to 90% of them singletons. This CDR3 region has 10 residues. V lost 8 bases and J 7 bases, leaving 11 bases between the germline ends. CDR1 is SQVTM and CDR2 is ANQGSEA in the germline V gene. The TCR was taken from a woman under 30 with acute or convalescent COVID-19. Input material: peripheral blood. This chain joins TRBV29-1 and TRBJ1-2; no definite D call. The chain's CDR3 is CSSRDPGYTF. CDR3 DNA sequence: TGCAGCTCGAGGGATCCTGGCTACACCTTC.